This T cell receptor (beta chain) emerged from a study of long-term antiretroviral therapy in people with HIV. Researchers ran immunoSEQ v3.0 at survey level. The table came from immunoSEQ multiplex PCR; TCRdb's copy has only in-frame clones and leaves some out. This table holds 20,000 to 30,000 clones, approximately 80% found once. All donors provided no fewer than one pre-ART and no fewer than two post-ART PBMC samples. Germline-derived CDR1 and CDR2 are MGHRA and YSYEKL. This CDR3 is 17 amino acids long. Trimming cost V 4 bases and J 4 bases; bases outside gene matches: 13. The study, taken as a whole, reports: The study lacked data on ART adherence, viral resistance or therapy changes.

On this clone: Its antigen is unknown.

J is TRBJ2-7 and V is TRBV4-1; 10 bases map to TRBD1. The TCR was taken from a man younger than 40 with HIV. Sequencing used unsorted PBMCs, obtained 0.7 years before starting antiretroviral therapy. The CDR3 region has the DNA TGCGCCAGCAGCCCAACCCCGATCCGGGACAGGGGTTACGAGCAGTACTTC. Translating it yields CASSPTPIRDRGYEQYF.